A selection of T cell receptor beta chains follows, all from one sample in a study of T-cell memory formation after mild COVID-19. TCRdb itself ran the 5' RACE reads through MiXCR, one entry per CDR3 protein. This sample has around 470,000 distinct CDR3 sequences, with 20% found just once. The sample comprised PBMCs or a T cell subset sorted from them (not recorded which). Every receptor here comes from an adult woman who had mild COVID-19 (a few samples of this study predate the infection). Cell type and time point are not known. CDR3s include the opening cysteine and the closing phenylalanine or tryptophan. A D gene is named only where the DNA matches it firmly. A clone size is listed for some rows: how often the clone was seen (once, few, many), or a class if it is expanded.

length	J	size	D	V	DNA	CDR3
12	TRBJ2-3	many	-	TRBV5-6	TGTGCCAGCAGCTTGACTGGACCCCCCCAGTATTTT	CASSLTGPPQYF
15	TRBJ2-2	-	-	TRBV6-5	TGTGCCAGCAGTTACTCGGCGGGTTGGACCGGGGAGCTGTTTTTT	CASSYSAGWTGELFF
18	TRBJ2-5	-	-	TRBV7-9	TGTGCCAGCAGCTTAGCGGCCCACCGGGACGTGACACAAGAGACCCAGTACTTC	CASSLAAHRDVTQETQYF
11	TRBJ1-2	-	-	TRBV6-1	TGTGCCAGCAGTGAAGGGTTAGGCTACACCTTC	CASSEGLGYTF
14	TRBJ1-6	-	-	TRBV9	TGTGCCAGCAGCGTAGACCTTGGGGATTCACCCCTCCACTTT	CASSVDLGDSPLHF
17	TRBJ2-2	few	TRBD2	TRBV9	TGTGCCAGCAGCGTAGTTCCAGCGGGAGGTAGAACCGGGGAGCTGTTTTTT	CASSVVPAGGRTGELFF
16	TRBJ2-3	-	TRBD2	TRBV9	TGTGCCAGCAGCGTAGGACTAGCGGGGGCCACAGATACGCAGTATTTT	CASSVGLAGATDTQYF
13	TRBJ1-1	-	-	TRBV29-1	TGCAGCGTTGAATTTGAGGGGAACACTGAAGCTTTCTTT	CSVEFEGNTEAFF
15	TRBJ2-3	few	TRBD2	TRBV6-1	TGTGCCAGCAGTGTGAGACTAGCGGCCACAGATACGCAGTATTTT	CASSVRLAATDTQYF
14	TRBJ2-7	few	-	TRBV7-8	TGTGCCAGCAGCTTAGCCCCAAGCTCCTACGAGCAGTACTTC	CASSLAPSSYEQYF
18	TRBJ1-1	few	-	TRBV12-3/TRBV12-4	TGTGCCAGCAGTTGGCGTCCATTGGGGGGGCGGTCGGGCACTGAAGCTTTCTTT	CASSWRPLGGRSGTEAFF
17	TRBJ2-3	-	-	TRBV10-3	TGTGCCATCAGTGACGGTTGGGGGGAGGCCACGATGGATACGCAGTATTTT	CAISDGWGEATMDTQYF
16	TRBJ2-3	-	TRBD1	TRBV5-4	TGTGCCAGCAGCCAAAGACAGGGGACGGGCACAGATACGCAGTATTTT	CASSQRQGTGTDTQYF
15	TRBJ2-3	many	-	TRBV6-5	TGTGCCAGCAGTTACCAGCCCCTTGGCACAGATACGCAGTATTTT	CASSYQPLGTDTQYF